Included here is one T cell receptor (beta chain) sequence, with context. Its cognate antigen is unknown. Profiling relied on immunoSEQ multiplex PCR, and the TCRdb table lists in-frame clones only, not all of them. The sample carries roughly 700,000 clones, around 72% recorded once. The data derive from a study of shared clonotypes between healthy human individuals. The CDR3 contains 14 residues. V lost 0 bases and J 7 bases, leaving 12 bases between the germline ends. The V gene's germline CDR1 is SEHNR and CDR2 FQNEAQ (reference sequence). Broader study findings: On the whole, naive subsets had larger estimated richness than memory subsets had.

This clonotype originated in a woman in her thirties in good health. The rearrangement links TRBV7-9 to TRBJ1-2; D is possibly TRBD1 (5 bases). What was sequenced was memory CD4+ T cells sorted from blood. Stated subset: CD45RA-negative fraction. The CDR3 protein is CASSLASGFSGYTF. The CDR3 bases are TGTGCCAGCAGCTTAGCATCAGGGTTCAGTGGCTACACCTTC.